These 28 T cell receptor beta chains originate from one sample sequenced in a study of CD8 T cells in ankylosing spondylitis. Broader study findings: Blood of patients with ankylosing spondylitis appeared to be characterized by a TCR beta motif of several highly homologous variants.

These receptors' antigens are unknown. From the 5' RACE reads, TCRdb called clonotypes with MiXCR, one entry per CDR3 protein. This table has about 510,000 distinct CDR3 sequences, about 5% appearing once. The source material was blood, either unsorted or a sorted T cell fraction (not recorded which). All receptors derive from a male donor with ankylosing spondylitis.

This clonotype was detected many times. The chain carries TRBV20-1 and TRBJ2-3; D might be TRBD2 (5 bases). V was trimmed by 5 bases and J by 5 bases, leaving 8 bases between them. The germline V gene has CDR1 DFQATT and CDR2 SNEGSKA (reference sequence). The CDR3 sequence is 11 residues long. The CDR3 DNA reads as TGCAGTGCTGGAGGACTAGATACGCAGTATTTT. Translating it yields CSAGGLDTQYF.

This chain uses TRBV11-2 with TRBJ2-2, with D possibly being TRBD2 (6 bases). CDR1 and CDR2 from the germline V gene are SGHAT and FQNNGV. The CDR3 totals 14 residues. With 7 bases removed from V and 2 bases from J, the gap between germline ends came to 11 bases. The CDR3 here is CASMRGLNTGELFF. CDR3 in DNA: TGTGCCAGCATGAGGGGACTTAACACCGGGGAGCTGTTTTTT.

The chain couples TRBV24-1 to TRBJ2-2, with D maybe TRBD2 (5 bases). The CDR3 is 15 amino acids. Germline V lookup: CDR1 KGHDR, CDR2 SFDVKD. The V end was cut by 4 bases, the J end by 7 bases, with 15 bases between. As DNA, the CDR3 is TGTGCCACCAGTGACCCGGGAAGAGCTCTCGGGGAGCTGTTTTTT. Residues: CATSDPGRALGELFF.

This clonotype was seen repeatedly, ten times or more. This chain links TRBV12-3 or TRBV12-4 with TRBJ2-3; TRBD1 matches 9 bases. This CDR3 has 15 residues. V lost 4 bases, J lost 2 bases, and 4 bases stayed unmatched. CDR3 bases: TGTGCCAGCAGTTACGGGACAGGGTACACAGATACGCAGTATTTT. It translates to CASSYGTGYTDTQYF.

The chain's CDR3 is CASSTDRRGGSYNEQFF. The CDR3 coding sequence is TGTGCCAGCAGTACGGACAGGCGCGGAGGCTCCTACAATGAGCAGTTCTTC. The chain recombines TRBV6-1 with TRBJ2-1; 7 nucleotides agree with TRBD1. Germline CDR1 MNHNS, CDR2 SASEGT. CDR3 size: 17 residues. V was pared by 5 bases and J by 0 bases, with 10 bases of the junction left unmatched.

Many counts were recorded for this clonotype. The chain uses TRBV7-2 and TRBJ1-5, with TRBD1 matching 7 bases. The CDR3 runs 13 residues. V shed 6 bases and J 4 bases; nucleotides not matched to a gene: 3. The germline V gene has CDR1 SGHTA and CDR2 FQGNSA. CDR3 in amino acids: CASRGQINQPQHF. The CDR3 region has the DNA TGTGCCAGCAGGGGACAGATTAATCAGCCCCAGCATTTT. The full variable domain, with the rest looked up from reference TRBV7-2 and TRBJ1-5, is GAGVSQSPSNKVTEKGKDVELRCDPISGHTALYWYRQSLGQGLEFLIYFQGNSAPDKSGLPSDRFSAERTGGSVSTLTIQRTQQEDSAVYLCASRGQINQPQHFGDGTRLSIL.

This clonotype has ten or more counts. The chain recombines TRBV9 with TRBJ2-1; possibly TRBD2 for D (7 bases). Per germline, CDR1 SGDLS and CDR2 YYNGEE. CDR3 length: 16 residues. Trimming pared 0 bases from V and 0 bases from J, leaving 10 bases between. In DNA, the CDR3 is TGTGCCAGCAGCGTAGGAGGGGGGGGCTCCTACAATGAGCAGTTCTTC. It translates to CASSVGGGGSYNEQFF.

Ten or more counts support this clonotype. The junction and the germline gene differ at one end; a read error may be behind it. V is TRBV7-2 and J is TRBJ2-5; 8 nucleotides line up with TRBD2. Germline CDR1 SGHTA, CDR2 FQGNSA. The CDR3 loop spans 15 amino acids. The CDR3 sequence: CASSFGGGYQETQYF. The CDR3 coding sequence is TGTGCCAGCAGCTTTGGCGGGGGGTACCAGGAGACCCAGTACTTC. The variable domain in full, completed from reference TRBV7-2 and TRBJ2-5, reads GAGVSQSPSNKVTEKGKDVELRCDPISGHTALYWYRQSLGQGLEFLIYFQGNSAPDKSGLPSDRFSAERTGGSVSTLTIQRTQQEDSAVYLCASSFGGGYQETQYFGPGTRLLVL.

This clonotype was seen a handful of times. J is TRBJ2-7 and V is TRBV30, with 9 bases identical to TRBD1. The germline CDR1 and CDR2 sequences are GTSNPN and SVGIG (reference sequence). The V segment lost 0 bases and the J segment 3 bases; nucleotides outside the gene matches: 9. The CDR3 covers 16 residues. The CDR3 reads CAWSVKGQGNNYEQYF. CDR3 nucleotide sequence: TGTGCCTGGAGTGTTAAGGGACAGGGAAACAACTACGAGCAGTACTTC.

CDR3 DNA: TGCAGTGCTACGGGGGCCAGCTCCTACAATGAGCAGTTCTTC. Translation: CSATGASSYNEQFF. This rearrangement joins TRBV20-1 to TRBJ2-1, with D tentatively TRBD1 or TRBD2 (6 bases each). The CDR3 loop spans 14 amino acids. Germline lookup yields CDR1 DFQATT and CDR2 SNEGSKA (reference sequence). V lost 4 bases and J lost 0, with 10 bases in between.

This clonotype showed up just a few times. The CDR3 loop is CASSVGLGQPYNEQFF. As DNA, the CDR3 is TGTGCCAGCAGCGTAGGGCTAGGGCAGCCCTACAATGAGCAGTTCTTC. The chain joins TRBV9 to TRBJ2-1; D is unresolved. The germline V gene encodes CDR1 SGDLS and CDR2 YYNGEE. With 0 bases removed from V and 2 bases from J, the gap between germline ends came to 12 bases. The CDR3 totals 16 residues.

This clonotype was seen ten or more times. The rearrangement uses TRBV29-1 and TRBJ2-3; a weak D match, TRBD2 (6 bases). This CDR3 spans 15 amino acids. Germline V CDR1 and CDR2: SQVTM, ANQGSEA. V was clipped by 5 bases and J by 0 bases, with 15 bases between them. The CDR3 nucleotides are TGCAGCGTTACAGCCCATGCGGGGAGCACAGATACGCAGTATTTT. As protein: CSVTAHAGSTDTQYF.

At least ten counts were recorded for this clonotype. V and J are TRBV12-3 or TRBV12-4 and TRBJ2-1; a weak D match, TRBD2 (5 bases). V was pared by 6 bases and J by 7 bases, with 16 bases between. The CDR3 has 14 amino acids. The CDR3 DNA is TGTGCCAGCAGCTTATTACGGGATCGGAATGAGCAGTTCTTC. It yields the protein CASSLLRDRNEQFF.

The table lists this clonotype with a few counts. The V call is TRBV3-1, the J call TRBJ2-7; D possibly corresponds to TRBD2 (5 bases). V was clipped by 4 bases and J by 6 bases, with 10 bases between them. The length of the CDR3 is 12 residues. CDR1 is LGHDT, CDR2 YNNKEL, per germline (reference sequence). The CDR3 spells CASSRLATEQYF. As DNA, the CDR3 is TGTGCCAGCAGCCGGCTAGCCACCGAGCAGTACTTC.

This clonotype has at least ten counts. This rearrangement joins TRBV20-1 to TRBJ1-1; D gene unclear. V was trimmed by 0 bases and J by 5 bases, leaving 13 bases between them. Germline CDR1 is DFQATT and CDR2 is SNEGSKA (reference sequence). The CDR3 is 14 residues long. As DNA, the CDR3 is TGCAGTGCTAGAGATCTTGAAGGGAGGACTGAAGCTTTCTTT. Its translation is CSARDLEGRTEAFF.

The V gene is TRBV11-2, the J gene TRBJ1-5; the D gene is possibly TRBD1 (6 bases). CDR3 length: 13 residues. Germline values: CDR1 SGHAT, CDR2 FQNNGV. V was pared by 3 bases and J by 9 bases, with 12 bases between. The CDR3 bases are TGTGCCAGCAGCTTTAGGGGGTCGGGGCCCCAGCATTTT. It yields the protein CASSFRGSGPQHF.

Only a few counts were recorded for this clonotype. V is TRBV6-2 or TRBV6-3 and J is TRBJ2-5, with D perhaps matching TRBD1 (5 bases). The CDR3 runs 13 residues. Germline CDR1 reads MNHEY; CDR2 reads SVGEGT. V lost 7 bases and J lost 9, with 18 bases in between. The CDR3 region has the DNA TGTGCCAGCAAAGCACCAGGGTTCCGGTCCCAGTACTTC. Translating it yields CASKAPGFRSQYF.

This clonotype was detected many times. CDR3 sequence (DNA): TGTGCCAGCAGCCAACCGGTATTGGGTGAGCAGTTCTTC. It translates to CASSQPVLGEQFF. This chain connects TRBV14 to TRBJ2-1, with D uncertain. Germline CDR1 SGHDN, CDR2 FVKESK. V lost 2 bases and J 9 bases, leaving 11 bases between the germline ends. This CDR3 spans 13 amino acids.

As to this clonotype: A much larger clone lies one base from this, so it may be a read error. This CDR3 fails to terminate in the conserved phenylalanine or tryptophan, so it likely reflects a read error. The chain combines TRBV6-5 with TRBJ2-3; D remains ambiguous. V lost 0 bases to trimming and J lost 0 bases, with 7 bases between them. The CDR3 runs to 15 residues. Germline V lookup: CDR1 MNHEY, CDR2 SVGAGI. Here the CDR3 reads CASSYSVVSTDTQYL. In DNA form, the CDR3 reads TGTGCCAGCAGTTACTCCGTAGTTAGCACAGATACGCAGTATCTT.

This clonotype was seen many times. This chain uses TRBV6-5 with TRBJ1-6, with D perhaps matching TRBD1 (6 bases). The CDR3 loop spans 15 amino acids. The V end was cut by 4 bases, the J end by 3 bases, with 10 bases between. Germline V gene lookup returns CDR1 MNHEY and CDR2 SVGAGI. The CDR3 loop is CASSSWTVYNSPLHF. DNA of the CDR3: TGTGCCAGCAGTTCCTGGACAGTCTATAATTCACCCCTCCACTTT.

This clonotype was detected only a few times. The chain links TRBV7-9 to TRBJ2-1; D is unresolved. Trimming shortened V by 2 bases and J by 10 bases, and 6 bases separated the two germline ends. Germline CDR1 is SEHNR and CDR2 is FQNEAQ (reference sequence). The CDR3 spans 11 residues. CDR3 sequence (DNA): TGTGCCAGCAGCTTAAGGACCGAGCAGTTCTTC. Translation: CASSLRTEQFF.

In its sample, this clonotype was seen many times. V usage is TRBV27 and J usage is TRBJ1-1, with D possibly matching TRBD1 (6 bases). The CDR3 totals 13 residues. Germline loops: CDR1 MNHEY, CDR2 SMNVEV (reference sequence). V was trimmed by 3 bases and J by 3 bases, leaving 8 bases between them. The CDR3 region is CASSFNRDTEAFF. Written as DNA, the CDR3 is TGTGCCAGCAGTTTTAACAGGGACACTGAAGCTTTCTTT.

The DNA for the CDR3 is TGTGCCAGCAGCTTACGACAAAATCAGCCCCAGCATTTT. Its protein product is CASSLRQNQPQHF. The chain employs TRBV11-2 and TRBJ1-5; D remains unclear. The CDR3 contains 13 residues. Germline CDR1 and CDR2: SGHAT and FQNNGV. V was pared by 2 bases and J by 4 bases, with 6 bases between.

This clonotype was recorded at least ten times. V and J are TRBV6-1 and TRBJ2-5; D is unclear. V lost 6 bases and J 4 bases, leaving 12 bases between the germline ends. The CDR3 is 13 residues long. The germline V gene has CDR1 MNHNS and CDR2 SASEGT. In DNA, the CDR3 is TGTGCCAGCAGGGATCCCCAGCTAGAGACCCAGTACTTC. Its protein is CASRDPQLETQYF.

In its sample, this clonotype was seen many times. The CDR3 DNA is TGTGCCAGCAGTCGGAGACAGAACACTGAAGCTTTCTTT. Translation gives CASSRRQNTEAFF. The genes are TRBV12-3 or TRBV12-4 and TRBJ1-1, with D unresolved. This CDR3 spans 13 amino acids. Trimming stripped 5 bases from V and 1 base from J, with 8 bases between.

The rearrangement joins TRBV20-1 to TRBJ1-2, with a possible D match to TRBD1 (5 bases). Trimming took off 3 bases at V and 7 bases at J, with 24 bases between the two ends. From germline, CDR1 is DFQATT and CDR2 SNEGSKA (reference sequence). This CDR3 has 16 residues. As DNA, the CDR3 is TGCAGTGCTAGCACGGGGTGGGGGTCGCCCTATGTTGGCTACACCTTC. It encodes CSASTGWGSPYVGYTF.

This clonotype was recorded many times. This sequence joins TRBV6-5 and TRBJ2-1; D gene uncertain. The CDR3 loop spans 14 amino acids. Trimming cost V 2 bases and J 5 bases, with 10 bases left between them. Germline CDR1 is MNHEY and CDR2 is SVGAGI. CDR3 sequence reads: CASSYGDGHNEQFF. Here the CDR3 DNA reads TGTGCCAGCAGTTACGGTGACGGTCACAATGAGCAGTTCTTC.

This clonotype was seen at least ten times. The V call is TRBV4-3, the J call TRBJ1-2; 8 bases align to TRBD1. The CDR3 extends over 14 amino acids. CDR1 is LGHNA and CDR2 is YSLEER in the germline V gene. Trimming cost V 5 bases and J 5 bases; bases outside gene matches: 7. The CDR3 loop reads CASSLVQGAYGYTF. In DNA, the CDR3 is TGCGCCAGCAGCTTGGTTCAGGGGGCTTATGGCTACACCTTC.